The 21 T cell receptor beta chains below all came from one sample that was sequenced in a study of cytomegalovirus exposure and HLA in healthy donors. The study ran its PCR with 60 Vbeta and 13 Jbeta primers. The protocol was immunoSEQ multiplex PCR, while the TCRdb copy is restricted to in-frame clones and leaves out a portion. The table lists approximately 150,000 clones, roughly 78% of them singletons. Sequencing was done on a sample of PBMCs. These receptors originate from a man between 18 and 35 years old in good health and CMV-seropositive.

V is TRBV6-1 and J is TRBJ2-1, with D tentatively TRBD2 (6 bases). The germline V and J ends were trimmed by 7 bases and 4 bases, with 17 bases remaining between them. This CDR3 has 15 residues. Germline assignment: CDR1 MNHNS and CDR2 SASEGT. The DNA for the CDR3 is TGTGCCAGCACCCTGTCGGGGGTGGGGTACAATGAGCAGTTCTTC. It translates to CASTLSGVGYNEQFF.

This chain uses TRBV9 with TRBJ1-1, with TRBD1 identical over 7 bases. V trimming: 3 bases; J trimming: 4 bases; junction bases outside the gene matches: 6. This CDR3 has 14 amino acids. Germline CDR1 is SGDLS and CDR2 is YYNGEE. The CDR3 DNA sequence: TGTGCCAGCAGCGGAGACAGGGCGGGCACTGAAGCTTTCTTT. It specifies CASSGDRAGTEAFF.

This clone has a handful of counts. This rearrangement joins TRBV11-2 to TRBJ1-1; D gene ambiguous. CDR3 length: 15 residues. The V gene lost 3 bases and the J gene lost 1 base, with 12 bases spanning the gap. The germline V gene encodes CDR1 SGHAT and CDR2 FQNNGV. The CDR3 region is CASSFPWASNTEAFF. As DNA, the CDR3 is TGTGCCAGCAGCTTCCCTTGGGCCTCGAACACTGAAGCTTTCTTT.

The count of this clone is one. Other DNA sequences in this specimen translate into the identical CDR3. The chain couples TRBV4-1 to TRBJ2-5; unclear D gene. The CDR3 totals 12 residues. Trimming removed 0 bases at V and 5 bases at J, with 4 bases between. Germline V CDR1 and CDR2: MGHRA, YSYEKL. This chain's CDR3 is CASSQDLETQYF. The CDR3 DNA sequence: TGCGCCAGCAGCCAAGATCTTGAGACCCAGTACTTC.

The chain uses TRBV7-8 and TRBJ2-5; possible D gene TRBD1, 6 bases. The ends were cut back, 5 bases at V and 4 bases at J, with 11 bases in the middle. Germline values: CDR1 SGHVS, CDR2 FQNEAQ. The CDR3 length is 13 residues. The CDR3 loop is CASSPDRLETQYF. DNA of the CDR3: TGTGCCAGCAGCCCGGACAGACTAGAGACCCAGTACTTC.

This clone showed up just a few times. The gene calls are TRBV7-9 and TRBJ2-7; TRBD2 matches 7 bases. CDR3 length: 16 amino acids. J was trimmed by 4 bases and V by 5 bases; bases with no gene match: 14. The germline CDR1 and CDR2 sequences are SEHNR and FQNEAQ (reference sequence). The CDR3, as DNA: TGTGCCAGCAGCGACCTTACGGGCGGGAGTATTTACGAGCAGTACTTC. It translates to CASSDLTGGSIYEQYF.

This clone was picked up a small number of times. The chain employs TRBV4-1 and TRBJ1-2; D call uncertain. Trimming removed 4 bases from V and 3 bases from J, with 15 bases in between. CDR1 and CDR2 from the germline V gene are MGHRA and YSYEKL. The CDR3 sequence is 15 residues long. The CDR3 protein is CASSRLTHPDYGYTF. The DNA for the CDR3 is TGCGCCAGCAGCCGGTTGACACACCCGGACTATGGCTACACCTTC.

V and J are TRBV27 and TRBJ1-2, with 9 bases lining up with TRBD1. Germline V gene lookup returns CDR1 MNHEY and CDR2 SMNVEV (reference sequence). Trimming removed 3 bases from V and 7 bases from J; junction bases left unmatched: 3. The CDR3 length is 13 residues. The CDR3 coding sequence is TGTGCCAGCAGTTTGGGACAGGGCTTTGGCTACACCTTC. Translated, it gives CASSLGQGFGYTF.

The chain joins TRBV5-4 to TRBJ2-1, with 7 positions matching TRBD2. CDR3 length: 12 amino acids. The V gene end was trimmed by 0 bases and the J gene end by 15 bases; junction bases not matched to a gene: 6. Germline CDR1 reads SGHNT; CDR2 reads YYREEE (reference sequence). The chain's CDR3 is CASSLGGEGPFF. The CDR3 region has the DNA TGTGCCAGCAGCTTGGGAGGGGAGGGGCCGTTCTTC.

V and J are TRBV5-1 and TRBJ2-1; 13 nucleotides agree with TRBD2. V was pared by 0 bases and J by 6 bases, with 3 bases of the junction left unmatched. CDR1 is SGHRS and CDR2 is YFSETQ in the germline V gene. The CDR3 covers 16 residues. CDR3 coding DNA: TGCGCCAGCAGCTTGGGGGGACTAGCGGGAATCAATGAGCAGTTCTTC. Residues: CASSLGGLAGINEQFF.

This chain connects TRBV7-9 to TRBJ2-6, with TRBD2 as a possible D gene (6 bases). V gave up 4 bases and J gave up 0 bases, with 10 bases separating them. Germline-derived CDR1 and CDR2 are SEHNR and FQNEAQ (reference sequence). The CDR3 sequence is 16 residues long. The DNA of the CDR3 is TGTGCCAGCAGCTCCCGCGGGGTCTCTGGGGCCAACGTCCTGACTTTC. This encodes CASSSRGVSGANVLTF.

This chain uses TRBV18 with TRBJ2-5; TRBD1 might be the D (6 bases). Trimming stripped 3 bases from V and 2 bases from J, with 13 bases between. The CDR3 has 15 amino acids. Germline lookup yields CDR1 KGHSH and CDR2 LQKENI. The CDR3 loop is CASSPRTVSQETQYF. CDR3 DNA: TGTGCCAGCTCACCCCGGACAGTCTCTCAAGAGACCCAGTACTTC. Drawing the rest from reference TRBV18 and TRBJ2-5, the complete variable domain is NAGVMQNPRHLVRRRGQEARLRCSPMKGHSHVYWYRQLPEEGLKFMVYLQKENIIDESGMPKERFSAEFPKEGPSILRIQQVVRGDSAAYFCASSPRTVSQETQYFGPGTRLLVL.

CDR3 protein: CASSFSSSYEQYF. Written as DNA, the CDR3 is TGTGCCAGCAGTTTTAGTAGCTCCTACGAGCAGTACTTC. V gene TRBV27 combines with J gene TRBJ2-5; D not certain. The J call may be mistaken, given a closer DNA end match to TRBJ2-7. Looked up from germline, CDR1 is MNHEY and CDR2 is SMNVEV (reference sequence). The CDR3 runs 13 residues.

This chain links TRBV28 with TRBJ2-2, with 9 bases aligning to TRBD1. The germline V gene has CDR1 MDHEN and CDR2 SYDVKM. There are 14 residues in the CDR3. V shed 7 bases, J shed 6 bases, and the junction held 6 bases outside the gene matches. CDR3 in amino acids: CASKPGQGAGELFF. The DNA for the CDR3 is TGTGCCAGCAAACCGGGACAGGGAGCCGGGGAGCTGTTTTTT.

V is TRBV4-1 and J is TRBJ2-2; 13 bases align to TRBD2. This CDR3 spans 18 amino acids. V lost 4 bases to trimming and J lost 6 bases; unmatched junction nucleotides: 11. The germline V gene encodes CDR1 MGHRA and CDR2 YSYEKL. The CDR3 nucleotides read TGCGCCAGCAGCCCGCGGACTAGCGGGAGTCTAGGATCCGGGGAGCTGTTTTTT. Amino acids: CASSPRTSGSLGSGELFF.

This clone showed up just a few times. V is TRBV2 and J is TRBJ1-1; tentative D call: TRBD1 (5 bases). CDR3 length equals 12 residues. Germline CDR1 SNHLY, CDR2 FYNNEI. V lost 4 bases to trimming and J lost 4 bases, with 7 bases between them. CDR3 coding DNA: TGTGCCAGCAGTGGTGGGGCCACTGAAGCTTTCTTT. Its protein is CASSGGATEAFF.

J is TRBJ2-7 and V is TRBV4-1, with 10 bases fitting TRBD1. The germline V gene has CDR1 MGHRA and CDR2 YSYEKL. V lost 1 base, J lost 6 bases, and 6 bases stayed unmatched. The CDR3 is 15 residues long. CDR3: CASSQGVGDRGEQYF. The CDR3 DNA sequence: TGCGCCAGCAGCCAAGGGGTGGGGGACAGGGGCGAGCAGTACTTC.

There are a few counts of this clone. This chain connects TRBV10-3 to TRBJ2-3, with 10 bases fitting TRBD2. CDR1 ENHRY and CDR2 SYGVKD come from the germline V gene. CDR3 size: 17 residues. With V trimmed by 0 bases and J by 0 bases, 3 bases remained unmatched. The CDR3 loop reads CAISESLAGISTDTQYF. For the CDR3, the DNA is TGTGCCATCAGTGAGTCACTAGCGGGGATTAGCACAGATACGCAGTATTTT.

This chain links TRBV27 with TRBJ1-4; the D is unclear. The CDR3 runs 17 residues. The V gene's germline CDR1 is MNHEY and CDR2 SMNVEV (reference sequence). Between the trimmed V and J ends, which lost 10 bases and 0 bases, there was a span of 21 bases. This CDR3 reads CATGPSQEGATNEKLFF. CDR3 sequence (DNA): TGTGCCACCGGACCCTCTCAAGAGGGCGCAACTAATGAAAAACTGTTTTTT.

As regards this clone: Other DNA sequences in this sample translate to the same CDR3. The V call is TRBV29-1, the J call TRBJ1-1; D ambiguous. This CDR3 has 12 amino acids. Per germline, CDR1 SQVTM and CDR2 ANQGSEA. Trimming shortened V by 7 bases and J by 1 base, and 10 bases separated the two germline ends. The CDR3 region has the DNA TGCAGCGGCGGAGGATCGAACACTGAAGCTTTCTTT. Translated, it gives CSGGGSNTEAFF. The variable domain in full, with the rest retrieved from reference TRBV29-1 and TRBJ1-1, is SAVISQKPSRDICQRGTSLTIQCQVDSQVTMMFWYRQQPGQSLTLIATANQGSEATYESGFVIDKFPISRPNLTFSTLTVSNMSPEDSSIYLCSGGGSNTEAFFGQGTRLTVV.

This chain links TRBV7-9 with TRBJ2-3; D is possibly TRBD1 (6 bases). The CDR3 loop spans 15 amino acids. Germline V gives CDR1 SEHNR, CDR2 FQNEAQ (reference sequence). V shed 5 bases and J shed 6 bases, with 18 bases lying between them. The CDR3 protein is CASSQPPGHGDTQYF. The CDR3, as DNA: TGTGCCAGCAGCCAACCTCCGGGACACGGGGATACGCAGTATTTT.